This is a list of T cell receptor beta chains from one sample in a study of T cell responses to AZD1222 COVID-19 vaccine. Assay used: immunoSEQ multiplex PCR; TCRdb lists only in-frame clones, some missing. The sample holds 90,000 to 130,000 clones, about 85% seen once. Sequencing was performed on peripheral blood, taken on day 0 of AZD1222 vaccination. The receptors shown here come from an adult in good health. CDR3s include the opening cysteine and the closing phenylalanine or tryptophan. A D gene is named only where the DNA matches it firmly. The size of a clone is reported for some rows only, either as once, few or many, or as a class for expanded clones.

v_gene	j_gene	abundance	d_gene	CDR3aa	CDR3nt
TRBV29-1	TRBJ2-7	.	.	CSVRTGREQYF	TGCAGCGTTAGGACTGGGAGAGAGCAGTACTTC
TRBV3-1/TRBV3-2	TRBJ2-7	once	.	CASSLGNQGGYEQYF	TGTGCCAGCAGCCTTGGAAACCAGGGGGGCTACGAGCAGTACTTC
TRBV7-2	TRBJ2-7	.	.	CASSLAIYEQYF	TGTGCCAGCAGCTTAGCAATCTACGAGCAGTACTTC
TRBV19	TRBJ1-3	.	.	CASSIDTSGNTIYF	TGTGCCAGTAGTATAGACACGTCTGGAAACACCATATATTTT
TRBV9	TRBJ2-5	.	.	CASSLGGSSQETQYF	TGTGCCAGCAGCTTAGGGGGGTCTAGCCAAGAGACCCAGTACTTC
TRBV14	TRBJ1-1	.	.	CASSRTRNMNTEAFF	TGTGCCAGCAGCCGAACCAGAAACATGAACACTGAAGCTTTCTTT
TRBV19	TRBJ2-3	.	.	CASTPGVPSTDTQYF	TGTGCCAGTACCCCAGGCGTACCTAGCACAGATACGCAGTATTTT
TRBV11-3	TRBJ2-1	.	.	CASSDRNEQFF	TGTGCCAGCAGCGACCGCAATGAGCAGTTCTTC
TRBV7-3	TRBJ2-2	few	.	CASSLTLTGELFF	TGTGCCAGCAGCTTAACCCTAACCGGGGAGCTGTTTTTT
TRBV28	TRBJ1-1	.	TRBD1	CASSSGGTGRTEAFF	TGTGCCAGCAGTTCCGGCGGGACAGGGCGGACTGAAGCTTTCTTT
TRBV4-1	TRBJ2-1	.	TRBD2	CASSQSSGSIHEQFF	TGCGCCAGCAGCCAATCGAGCGGGAGTATTCATGAGCAGTTCTTC
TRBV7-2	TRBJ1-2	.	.	CASSLAGGGIDYGYTF	TGTGCCAGCAGCTTAGCGGGAGGGGGTATCGACTATGGCTACACCTTC
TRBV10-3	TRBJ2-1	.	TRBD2	CAISGGAYEQFF	TGTGCCATCAGCGGGGGGGCCTATGAGCAGTTCTTC
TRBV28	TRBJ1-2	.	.	CASSLAGREVYGYTF	TGTGCCAGCAGTTTAGCCGGACGGGAAGTCTATGGCTACACCTTC
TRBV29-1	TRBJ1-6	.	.	CSVLPSRTYNSPLHF	TGCAGCGTTCTCCCTTCTAGGACCTATAATTCACCCCTCCACTTT
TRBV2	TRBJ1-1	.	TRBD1	CASRATGLNTEAFF	TGTGCCAGCAGAGCGACAGGGTTGAACACTGAAGCTTTCTTT
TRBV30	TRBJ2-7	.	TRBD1	CAWSVKGAHGYEQYF	TGTGCCTGGAGTGTAAAGGGGGCCCATGGTTACGAGCAGTACTTC
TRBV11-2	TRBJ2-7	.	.	CASSLDRRQTSWVEQYF	TGTGCCAGCAGCTTAGATCGCCGACAGACAAGTTGGGTCGAGCAGTACTTC
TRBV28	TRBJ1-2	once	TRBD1	CASSGPRQGARGGYTF	TGTGCCAGCAGCGGGCCGAGACAGGGGGCCAGAGGTGGCTACACCTTC
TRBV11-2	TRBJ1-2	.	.	CASSLGTGYGYTF	TGTGCCAGCAGCTTGGGGACGGGCTATGGCTACACCTTC
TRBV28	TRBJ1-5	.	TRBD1	CASRQQGESQPQHF	TGTGCCAGCAGACAACAGGGGGAGTCTCAGCCCCAGCATTTT
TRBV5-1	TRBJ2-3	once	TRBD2	CASSSQIGGRPDTQYF	TGCGCCAGCAGCTCCCAGATTGGCGGGAGGCCAGATACGCAGTATTTT
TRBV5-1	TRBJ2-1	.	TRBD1	CASSLDRGRDGYNEQFF	TGCGCCAGCAGCCTGGACAGGGGGAGAGACGGCTACAATGAGCAGTTCTTC
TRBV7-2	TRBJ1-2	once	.	CASSLGSANVEPYGYTF	TGTGCCAGCAGCTTAGGGTCAGCAAACGTCGAACCCTATGGCTACACCTTC
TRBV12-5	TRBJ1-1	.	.	CASGLIDIEAFF	TGTGCTAGTGGTTTGATTGACATTGAAGCTTTCTTT
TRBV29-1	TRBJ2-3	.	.	CSVDETDTQYF	TGCAGCGTTGACGAGACGGATACGCAGTATTTT
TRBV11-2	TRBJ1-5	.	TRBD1	CASSSGQGRNQPQHF	TGTGCCAGCAGCTCCGGACAGGGTCGCAATCAGCCCCAGCATTTT
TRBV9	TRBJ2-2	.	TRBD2	CASSSRTSGMTGELFF	TGTGCCAGCAGCTCCCGGACTAGCGGGATGACCGGGGAGCTGTTTTTT
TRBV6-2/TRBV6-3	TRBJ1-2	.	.	CASSPIDQGSNYGYTF	TGTGCCAGCAGTCCCATCGACCAGGGCAGTAACTATGGCTACACCTTC
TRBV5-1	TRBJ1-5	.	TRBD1	CASRPSGTGDQPQHF	TGCGCCAGCAGGCCTTCCGGGACAGGGGACCAGCCCCAGCATTTT
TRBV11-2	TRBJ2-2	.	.	CATSRGTNTGELFF	TGTGCCACCTCGAGGGGGACGAACACCGGGGAGCTGTTTTTT